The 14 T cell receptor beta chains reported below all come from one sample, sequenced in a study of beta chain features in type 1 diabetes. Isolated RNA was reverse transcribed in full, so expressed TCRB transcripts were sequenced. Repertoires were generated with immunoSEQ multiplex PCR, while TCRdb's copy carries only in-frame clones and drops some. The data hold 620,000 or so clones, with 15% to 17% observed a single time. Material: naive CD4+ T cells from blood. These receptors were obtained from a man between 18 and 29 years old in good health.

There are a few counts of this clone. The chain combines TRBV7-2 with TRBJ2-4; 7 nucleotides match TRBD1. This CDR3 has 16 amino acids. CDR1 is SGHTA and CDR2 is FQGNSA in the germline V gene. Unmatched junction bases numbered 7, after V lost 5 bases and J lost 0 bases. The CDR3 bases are TGTGCCAGCAGCCCCCGGGACAGACTAGCCAAAAACATTCAGTACTTC. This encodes CASSPRDRLAKNIQYF.

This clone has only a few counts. This CDR3 reads CASSVVSLAYGYTF. CDR3 nucleotides: TGTGCCAGCAGCGTAGTTTCATTGGCCTATGGCTACACCTTC. This chain links TRBV9 with TRBJ1-2; D uncertain. In germline, CDR1 is SGDLS, CDR2 YYNGEE. This CDR3 has 14 residues. Trimming removed 0 bases at V and 4 bases at J, with 10 bases between.

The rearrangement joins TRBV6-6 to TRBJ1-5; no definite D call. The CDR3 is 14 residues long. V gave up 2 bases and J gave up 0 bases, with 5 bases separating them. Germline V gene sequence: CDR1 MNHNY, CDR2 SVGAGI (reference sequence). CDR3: CASSYVPSNQPQHF. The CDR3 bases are TGTGCCAGCAGTTACGTACCTAGCAATCAGCCCCAGCATTTT.

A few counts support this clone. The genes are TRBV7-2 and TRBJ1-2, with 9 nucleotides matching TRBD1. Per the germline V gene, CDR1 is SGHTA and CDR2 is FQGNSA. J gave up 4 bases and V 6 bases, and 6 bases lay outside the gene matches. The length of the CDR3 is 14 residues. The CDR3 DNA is TGTGCCAGCAGATCCCCACAGGGGGCCTATGGCTACACCTTC. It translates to CASRSPQGAYGYTF.

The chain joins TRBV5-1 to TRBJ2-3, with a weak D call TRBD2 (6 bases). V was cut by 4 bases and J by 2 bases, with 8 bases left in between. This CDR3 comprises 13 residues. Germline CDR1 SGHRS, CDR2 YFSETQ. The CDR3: CASSGGNTDTQYF. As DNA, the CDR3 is TGCGCCAGCAGCGGGGGGAACACAGATACGCAGTATTTT.

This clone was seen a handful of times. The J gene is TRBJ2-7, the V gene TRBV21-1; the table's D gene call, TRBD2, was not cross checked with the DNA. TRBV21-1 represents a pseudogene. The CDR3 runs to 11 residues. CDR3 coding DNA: TGTGCCAGCAGCAAAGTAATCGAGCAGTACTTC. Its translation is CASSKVIEQYF.

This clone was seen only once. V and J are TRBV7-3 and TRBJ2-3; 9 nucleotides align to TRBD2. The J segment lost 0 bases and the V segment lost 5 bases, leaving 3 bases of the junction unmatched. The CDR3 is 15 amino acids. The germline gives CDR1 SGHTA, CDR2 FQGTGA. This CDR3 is CASSHTSGSTDTQYF. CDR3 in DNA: TGTGCCAGCAGCCACACTAGCGGGAGCACAGATACGCAGTATTTT.

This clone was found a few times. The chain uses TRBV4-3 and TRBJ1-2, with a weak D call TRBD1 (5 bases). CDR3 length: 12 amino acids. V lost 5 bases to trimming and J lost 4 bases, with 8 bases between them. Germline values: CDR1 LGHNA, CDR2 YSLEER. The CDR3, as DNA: TGCGCCAGCAGCGGGACGGTCTATGGCTACACCTTC. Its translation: CASSGTVYGYTF.

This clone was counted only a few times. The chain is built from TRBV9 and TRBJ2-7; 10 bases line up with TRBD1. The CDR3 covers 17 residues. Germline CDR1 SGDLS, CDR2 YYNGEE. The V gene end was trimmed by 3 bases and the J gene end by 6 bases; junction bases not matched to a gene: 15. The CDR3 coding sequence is TGTGCCAGCAGCGGCGCTTCTAGGACAGGGGGTTCCCCCGAGCAGTACTTC. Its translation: CASSGASRTGGSPEQYF.

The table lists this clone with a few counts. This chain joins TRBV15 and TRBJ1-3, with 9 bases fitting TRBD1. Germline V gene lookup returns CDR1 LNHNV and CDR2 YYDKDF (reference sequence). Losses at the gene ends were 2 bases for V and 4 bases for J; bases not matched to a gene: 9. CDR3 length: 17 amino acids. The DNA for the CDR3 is TGTGCCACCAGCAGACCCACCGGGACAGGGTACGGAAACACCATATATTTT. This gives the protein CATSRPTGTGYGNTIYF.

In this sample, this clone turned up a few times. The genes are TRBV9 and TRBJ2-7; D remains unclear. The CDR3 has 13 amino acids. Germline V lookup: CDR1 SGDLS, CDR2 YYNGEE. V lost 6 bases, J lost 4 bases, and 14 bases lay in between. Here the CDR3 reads CASNTDNGYEQYF. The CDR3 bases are TGTGCCAGCAATACAGATAACGGGTACGAGCAGTACTTC.

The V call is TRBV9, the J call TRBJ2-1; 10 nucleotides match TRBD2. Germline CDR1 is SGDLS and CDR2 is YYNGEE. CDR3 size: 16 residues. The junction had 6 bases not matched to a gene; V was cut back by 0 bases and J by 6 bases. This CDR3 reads CASSVVGSGGSNEQFF. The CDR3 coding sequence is TGTGCCAGCAGCGTAGTAGGTAGCGGGGGGAGCAATGAGCAGTTCTTC.

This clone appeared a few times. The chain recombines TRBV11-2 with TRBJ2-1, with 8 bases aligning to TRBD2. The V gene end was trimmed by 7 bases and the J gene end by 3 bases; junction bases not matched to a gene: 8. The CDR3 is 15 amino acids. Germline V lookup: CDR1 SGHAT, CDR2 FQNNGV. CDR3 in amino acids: CASTSLAVDYNEQFF. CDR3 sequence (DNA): TGTGCCAGCACTTCACTAGCGGTGGACTACAATGAGCAGTTCTTC.

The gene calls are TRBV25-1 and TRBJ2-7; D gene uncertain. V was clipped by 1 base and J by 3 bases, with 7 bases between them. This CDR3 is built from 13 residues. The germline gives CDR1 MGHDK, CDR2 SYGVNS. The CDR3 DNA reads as TGTGCCAGCAGTGAATGGAACGGCTACGAGCAGTACTTC. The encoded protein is CASSEWNGYEQYF.